These 8 T cell receptor beta chains originate from one sample sequenced in a study of Ad26.COV2.S vaccination and SARS-CoV-2 variants. TCRdb's copy holds only in-frame clones and misses some; the assay was immunoSEQ multiplex PCR. In the table there are 440,000 or so clones, 90% of which are singletons. The treatment is: roughly 18 received Ad26.COV2.S at low or high dose, single or two shots; several received placebo; per-sample allocation not given. Following the first vaccine or placebo injection, samples were taken on day 63. The sequencing used peripheral blood, collected in a trial of Ad26.COV2.S vaccine versus placebo. Every receptor here comes from a person aged 18 to 59 who received the Ad26.COV2.S COVID-19 vaccine or a placebo.

The chain couples TRBV6-2 or TRBV6-3 to TRBJ1-5; tentative D call: TRBD1 (6 bases). Trimming removed 1 base at V and 4 bases at J, with 14 bases between. The germline gives CDR1 MNHEY, CDR2 SVGEGT. The CDR3 runs to 16 residues. The CDR3 loop reads CASSYFGRGLNQPQHF. CDR3 coding DNA: TGTGCCAGCAGTTACTTTGGCAGGGGATTAAATCAGCCCCAGCATTTT.

The V and J genes are TRBV9 and TRBJ2-7; D uncertain. CDR3 length equals 11 residues. Trimming took off 3 bases at V and 3 bases at J, with 4 bases between the two ends. Looked up from germline, CDR1 is SGDLS and CDR2 is YYNGEE. CDR3 nucleotide sequence: TGTGCCAGCAGCGGGGACTACGAGCAGTACTTC. Amino acids: CASSGDYEQYF.

This clone was found once. This chain joins TRBV9 and TRBJ1-6; TRBD1 might be the D (5 bases). From germline, CDR1 is SGDLS and CDR2 YYNGEE. The CDR3 is 15 residues long. V dropped 0 bases and J dropped 9 bases, with 13 bases sitting between them. CDR3 in DNA: TGTGCCAGCAGCGTAGACAGGATCGGCGTTTCACCCCTCCACTTT. Encoded protein: CASSVDRIGVSPLHF.

The chain is built from TRBV24-1 and TRBJ2-1; TRBD2 matches at 16 bases. The CDR3 is made up of 17 amino acids. With V trimmed by 3 bases and J by 8 bases, 6 bases remained unmatched. CDR1 and CDR2 (germline): KGHDR, SFDVKD. This chain's CDR3 is CATSDPGTSGRAHEQFF. In nucleotides, the CDR3 is TGTGCCACCAGTGATCCCGGGACTAGCGGGAGGGCCCATGAGCAGTTCTTC.

This chain links TRBV7-2 with TRBJ2-2; the D is unclear. The V gene's germline CDR1 is SGHTA and CDR2 FQGNSA. The CDR3 covers 14 residues. V shed 2 bases and J shed 6 bases, with 10 bases lying between them. The CDR3 sequence is CASSLSAGAGELFF. The CDR3 coding sequence is TGTGCCAGCAGCTTATCTGCTGGGGCCGGGGAGCTGTTTTTT.

The rearrangement joins TRBV5-5 to TRBJ2-1; D unresolved. The CDR3 spans 15 residues. The V gene lost 2 bases and the J gene lost 3 bases, with 12 bases spanning the gap. CDR1 is SGHKS, CDR2 YYEKEE, per germline (reference sequence). This CDR3 reads CASSFRGAHYNEQFF. Here the CDR3 DNA reads TGTGCCAGCAGCTTCCGAGGCGCTCACTACAATGAGCAGTTCTTC.

CDR3: CASSLRGKPSNTEAFF. The CDR3 DNA follows: TGTGCCAGCAGTTTAAGGGGGAAACCTTCGAACACTGAAGCTTTCTTT. The rearrangement links TRBV27 to TRBJ1-1; TRBD1 is a possible D gene (6 bases). Trimming cost V 2 bases and J 1 base, with 14 bases left between them. CDR3 size: 16 residues. From germline, CDR1 is MNHEY and CDR2 SMNVEV (reference sequence).

The chain joins TRBV29-1 to TRBJ1-1; no reliable D call. The CDR3 is made up of 10 amino acids. V was pared by 5 bases and J by 3 bases, with 4 bases between. Looked up from germline, CDR1 is SQVTM and CDR2 is ANQGSEA. DNA for the CDR3: TGCAGCGTTCTAGACACTGAAGCTTTCTTT. Translating gives CSVLDTEAFF.